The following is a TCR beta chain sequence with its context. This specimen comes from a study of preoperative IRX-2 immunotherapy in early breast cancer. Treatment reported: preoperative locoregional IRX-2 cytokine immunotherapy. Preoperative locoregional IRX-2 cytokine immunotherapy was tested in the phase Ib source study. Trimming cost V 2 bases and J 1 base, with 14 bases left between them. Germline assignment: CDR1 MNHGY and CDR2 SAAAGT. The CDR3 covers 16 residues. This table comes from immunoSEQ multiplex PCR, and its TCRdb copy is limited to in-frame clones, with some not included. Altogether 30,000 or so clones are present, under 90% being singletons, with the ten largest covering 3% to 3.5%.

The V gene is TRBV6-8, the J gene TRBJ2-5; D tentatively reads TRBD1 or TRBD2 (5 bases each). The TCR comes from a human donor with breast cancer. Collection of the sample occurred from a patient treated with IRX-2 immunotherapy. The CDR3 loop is CASSYGRPRGQETQYF. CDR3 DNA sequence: TGTGCCAGCAGTTACGGACGGCCGAGGGGCCAAGAGACCCAGTACTTC.